This TCR beta chain was captured by sequencing in a study of T cell clonotyping in hematopoietic cell transplantation. Study conclusions and caveats: Pathologically expanded recipient clonotypes increased progressively from day 30 to day 180 as diversity fell. At the given depth, recipient repertoires were over 95% de novo clonotypes.

J lost 5 bases, V lost 3 bases, and 7 bases had no gene match. Germline V gene data show CDR1 as GTSNPN and CDR2 as SVGIG (reference sequence). The CDR3 runs 15 residues. The assay was immunoSEQ multiplex PCR, and TCRdb's table has in-frame clones only and misses some. The table has approximately 12,000 clones, approximately 68% seen once. As for this clone: Its matching antigen is unknown.

The chain employs TRBV30 and TRBJ2-2; 9 bases fit TRBD2. The TCR sequence derives from a male patient aged 60-69 years who had an allogeneic stem cell transplant from an unrelated donor, so the T cells may come from the graft donor. Some clones in this sample may be carry-over from other donors' samples. This sample comprised peripheral blood mononuclear cells, obtained 180 days after allogeneic stem cell transplant. CDR3 DNA: TGTGCCTGGAGGGTGCTAGCGGGAAATACCGGGGAGCTGTTTTTT. Its translation: CAWRVLAGNTGELFF.